The rows below give T cell receptor beta chains drawn from one sample of a study of cytomegalovirus exposure and HLA in healthy donors. Assay: immunoSEQ multiplex PCR; the TCRdb copy retains only in-frame clones and omits some. The sample carries about 140,000 clones, less than 80% recorded once. Sequenced input: PBMCs. The receptors were gathered from a woman in her fifties or sixties in good health and CMV-seropositive. Both conserved end residues are part of each CDR3. Each record gives: clone size, D gene, V gene, J gene, CDR3 DNA, CDR3 protein. D genes are given only for firm matches. Some rows mark clone size as missing; the rest say once, few, many or name a class of expanded clone.

once,-,TRBV6-5,TRBJ2-3,TGTGCCAGCAGTTACTCACCGGGACAAAATACGCAGTATTTT,CASSYSPGQNTQYF
-,-,TRBV5-4,TRBJ2-7,TGTGCCAGCAGCACCAGGGTAAGCTCCTACGAGCAGTACTTC,CASSTRVSSYEQYF
-,-,TRBV19,TRBJ2-7,TGTGCCAGTAGTTCAACCCTGGGGGCAGGGGAACAGTACTTC,CASSSTLGAGEQYF
-,-,TRBV29-1,TRBJ2-7,TGCAGCGTCCAGGAGGCCGGAGACGAGCAGTACTTC,CSVQEAGDEQYF
-,-,TRBV7-8,TRBJ2-1,TGTGCCAGCAGCCCACCGCCGGGGTACAATGAGCAGTTCTTC,CASSPPPGYNEQFF
-,-,TRBV5-1,TRBJ1-6,TGCGCCAGCAGCTTGGGAGTAGGGGCGACGAATTCACCCCTCCACTTT,CASSLGVGATNSPLHF
-,TRBD1,TRBV5-4,TRBJ1-4,TGTGCCAGCAGCCCAGTAAACAGGGGGGAACTGTTTTTT,CASSPVNRGELFF
-,TRBD1,TRBV19,TRBJ1-2,TGTGCCAGTAGTATGACCGGGACAGGGTCCAACTATGGCTACACCTTC,CASSMTGTGSNYGYTF
-,-,TRBV7-2,TRBJ2-2,TGTGCCAGCAGCTTTGAGACATTCGGCCTTAACACCGGGGAGCTGTTTTTT,CASSFETFGLNTGELFF
once,TRBD1,TRBV5-1,TRBJ2-1,TGCGCCAGCAGCGTAATACAGGGGAGCGGTGAGCAGTTCTTC,CASSVIQGSGEQFF
-,-,TRBV11-3,TRBJ2-7,TGTGCCAGCAGCTCGCTGGGGGCAGGGACCGGCGAGCAGTACTTC,CASSSLGAGTGEQYF
-,TRBD2,TRBV5-1,TRBJ2-5,TGCGCCAGCAGCTTGTCAAGCGGGGGGCGAGGGGAGACCCAGTACTTC,CASSLSSGGRGETQYF
few,TRBD1,TRBV9,TRBJ2-3,TGTGCCAGCAGCGTAGACAGGGGGCTCACAGATACGCAGTATTTT,CASSVDRGLTDTQYF
-,-,TRBV6-1,TRBJ2-1,TGTGCCAGCACCAGAATAACAGGGTCCTATGAGCAGTTCTTC,CASTRITGSYEQFF
-,-,TRBV27,TRBJ1-6,TGTGCCAGCAGTCGGACAGAGGAAAAATCACCCCTCCACTTT,CASSRTEEKSPLHF
-,-,TRBV2,TRBJ1-6,TGTGCCAGCAGAAAGTTTGACAGGAATAATTCACCCCTCCACTTT,CASRKFDRNNSPLHF
-,-,TRBV27,TRBJ2-1,TGTGCCAGCAGTTTAATCGGTCGGCGTGGAGACAATGAGCAGTTCTTC,CASSLIGRRGDNEQFF
-,TRBD1,TRBV4-2,TRBJ1-2,TGTGCCAGCAGCCGGACAGGGACGGCGACTGTTAACTATGGCTACACCTTC,CASSRTGTATVNYGYTF
-,TRBD2,TRBV2,TRBJ2-7,TGTGCCAGCAGTGAAAGAGCGGGGGTGTTCTACGAGCAGTACTTC,CASSERAGVFYEQYF
medium-sized,-,TRBV19,TRBJ1-1,TGTGCCAGTAGTCCCCGGACTTCTTCGAACACTGAAGCTTTCTTT,CASSPRTSSNTEAFF
-,TRBD2,TRBV6-4,TRBJ2-3,TGTGCCAGCAGTGACTCGACTAGCGGGGGCAAAGATACGCAGTATTTT,CASSDSTSGGKDTQYF
-,-,TRBV5-1,TRBJ1-6,TGCGCCAGCACCCTCGGGGGTTCCTATAATTCACCCCTCCACTTT,CASTLGGSYNSPLHF
-,-,TRBV5-1,TRBJ2-5,TGCGCCAGCAGCTTGATGGAGTCCCAAGGCCAGTACTTC,CASSLMESQGQYF
few,-,TRBV19,TRBJ1-3,TGTGCCAGCAGACAGGCCCGCTCTGGAAACACCATATATTTT,CASRQARSGNTIYF
-,-,TRBV7-8,TRBJ2-7,TGTGCCAGCAGCCTTAGTTACGAGCAGTACTTC,CASSLSYEQYF
-,TRBD1,TRBV7-6,TRBJ2-7,TGTGCCAGCAGCCGGCTAACAGGGGCCTACGAGCAGTACTTC,CASSRLTGAYEQYF
-,-,TRBV30,TRBJ1-2,TGTGCCTGGAGTGTATCCCAATCGGGTGGCTACACCTTC,CAWSVSQSGGYTF
few,-,TRBV7-9,TRBJ1-5,TGTGCCAGCAGCCGGGGTACTTTACAGTCTGGCAATCAGCCCCAGCATTTT,CASSRGTLQSGNQPQHF
-,TRBD1,TRBV5-1,TRBJ1-2,TGCGCCAGCAGCTTGGGTCTCCCTAGGACAGGCTTATATGGCTACACCTTC,CASSLGLPRTGLYGYTF
-,-,TRBV4-2,TRBJ1-5,TGTGCCAGCAGCGACGGACTTAATCAGCCCCAGCATTTT,CASSDGLNQPQHF
once,-,TRBV6-4,TRBJ2-3,TGTGCCAGCAAGTCGGGGACAATCAATACGCAGTATTTT,CASKSGTINTQYF